This TCR beta chain was profiled in a study of T cell changes during pregnancy in multiple sclerosis. This clone was counted a few times. TCRdb's table, derived via immunoSEQ multiplex PCR, lists solely in-frame clones and lacks some. The data show about 41,000 clones, 80% to 90% seen once. Per germline, CDR1 LNHDA and CDR2 SQIVND (reference sequence). J lost 4 bases, V lost 3 bases, and 4 bases had no gene match. This CDR3 has 14 amino acids. The genes are TRBV19 and TRBJ2-3; 7 nucleotides align to TRBD2. The sequencing here drew on peripheral blood, taken in the first trimester of pregnancy. This TCR came from a female donor in good health, enrolled as a control in a pregnancy study. The CDR3, as DNA: TGTGCCAGTAGTATTCCGGGAGGCGCAGATACGCAGTATTTT. Translation gives CASSIPGGADTQYF. Full variable domain (remainder filled in from reference TRBV19 and TRBJ2-3): DGGITQSPKYLFRKEGQNVTLSCEQNLNHDAMYWYRQDPGQGLRLIYYSQIVNDFQKGDIAEGYSVSREKKESFPLTVTSAQKNPTAFYLCASSIPGGADTQYFGPGTRLTVL.